Shown below are 19 T cell receptor beta chains from a single sample sequenced in a study of shared clonotypes between healthy human individuals. TCRdb's table, derived via immunoSEQ multiplex PCR, lists solely in-frame clones and lacks some. The sample has around 620,000 clones, 85% to 95% seen once. Naive-designated CD8 cells lacked CD45RO, were positively enriched for CCR7, and omitted terminally differentiated effector memory CD45RA+ cells. Sample: naive CD8+ T cells sorted from blood. These receptors came from a woman younger than 45 in good health.

The rearrangement uses TRBV7-6 and TRBJ2-5, with 10 bases aligning to TRBD2. CDR3 size: 15 residues. The V gene's germline CDR1 is SGHVS and CDR2 FNYEAQ. The V and J ends lost 7 bases and 5 bases, in that order; junction bases with no gene match: 10. The CDR3, as DNA: TGTGCCAGCAACCCAAGTACTAGCGGGACTGAGACCCAGTACTTC. Its translation: CASNPSTSGTETQYF.

The chain uses TRBV21-1 and TRBJ2-1; TRBD2 is the table's D call, not checked against the DNA. TRBV21-1 is recorded as a pseudogene. There are 12 residues in the CDR3. CDR3 residues: CASGLRGNEQFF. The CDR3 coding sequence is TGTGCCAGCGGACTACGGGGCAATGAGCAGTTCTTC.

Notes on this clone: At the DNA level, this CDR3 is encoded by other sequences in the same sample as well. The CDR3, as DNA: TGTGCCAGCAGCTTGGGTGCCTACGAGCAGTACTTC. Translation gives CASSLGAYEQYF. This rearrangement joins TRBV5-4 to TRBJ2-7; D gene uncertain. CDR3 length: 12 residues. V gave up 0 bases and J gave up 2 bases, with 3 bases separating them. Per the germline V gene, CDR1 is SGHNT and CDR2 is YYREEE (reference sequence).

The table lists this clone with a count of one. The chain recombines TRBV6-5 with TRBJ1-3; D is uncertain. Germline assignment: CDR1 MNHEY and CDR2 SVGAGI. This CDR3 spans 14 amino acids. The V end lost 6 bases, the J end lost 9 bases, and 18 bases lay between the germline ends. CDR3 sequence reads: CASSSFIRGGTIYF. The DNA for the CDR3 is TGTGCCAGCAGCTCCTTTATCAGAGGAGGCACCATATATTTT.

The CDR3 DNA is TGTGCCAGCAGTTTAGGCGCGGGTCAGGGGAAAACCTACGAGCAGTACTTC. Translation gives CASSLGAGQGKTYEQYF. V usage is TRBV27 and J usage is TRBJ2-7; tentative D call: TRBD1 (6 bases). Germline V gene data show CDR1 as MNHEY and CDR2 as SMNVEV (reference sequence). V lost 2 bases and J 2 bases, leaving 19 bases between the germline ends. The CDR3 length is 17 residues.

This clone appeared a single time. The chain links TRBV2 to TRBJ2-7; D uncertain. Between the trimmed V and J ends, which lost 7 bases and 1 base, there was a span of 17 bases. Germline V gene sequence: CDR1 SNHLY, CDR2 FYNNEI. The CDR3 spans 15 residues. In nucleotides, the CDR3 is TGTGCCAGCAAGAGCTGGGGTGTCAGGTCCTACGAGCAGTACTTC. Translated: CASKSWGVRSYEQYF.

The rearrangement joins TRBV27 to TRBJ2-7; TRBD2 aligns across 10 bases. Germline CDR1 is MNHEY and CDR2 is SMNVEV (reference sequence). The CDR3 runs to 15 residues. V shed 2 bases and J 7 bases; nucleotides not matched to a gene: 8. CDR3 bases: TGTGCCAGCAGTTTAGAGCAGCGGGGGGGCAGGGAGCAGTACTTC. Protein sequence: CASSLEQRGGREQYF.

This chain links TRBV4-2 with TRBJ2-7, with unresolved D. V was pared by 0 bases and J by 5 bases, with 11 bases between. Germline assignment: CDR1 LGHNA and CDR2 YNFKEQ. The CDR3 loop spans 14 amino acids. CDR3 residues: CASSQEIVLDEQYF. Written as DNA, the CDR3 is TGTGCCAGCAGCCAAGAGATTGTCTTGGACGAGCAGTACTTC.

CDR3 sequence (DNA): TGTGCCACCAGCAGCCCACCCGGGTACACTGAAGCTTTCTTT. Protein product: CATSSPPGYTEAFF. This sequence joins TRBV15 and TRBJ1-1; no reliable D call. Looked up from germline, CDR1 is LNHNV and CDR2 is YYDKDF (reference sequence). CDR3 length equals 14 residues. V lost 3 bases and J 3 bases, leaving 11 bases between the germline ends.

The J gene is TRBJ2-1, the V gene TRBV20-1; D ambiguous. The CDR3 has 11 residues. CDR1 is DFQATT, CDR2 SNEGSKA, per germline (reference sequence). The V gene lost 6 bases and the J gene lost 8 bases, with 11 bases spanning the gap. The CDR3: CSAPRYHEQFF. The CDR3 DNA reads as TGCAGTGCCCCACGGTATCATGAGCAGTTCTTC.

The V call is TRBV6-6, the J call TRBJ2-7; D gene unclear. The CDR3 totals 15 residues. CDR1 and CDR2 from the germline V gene are MNHNY and SVGAGI (reference sequence). Trimming took 2 bases from V and 1 from J, leaving 12 bases between them. The chain's CDR3 is CASSYGPPGSYEQYF. The CDR3 nucleotides read TGTGCCAGCAGTTACGGTCCCCCTGGGTCCTACGAGCAGTACTTC.

The V and J genes are TRBV27 and TRBJ2-7, with D possibly TRBD2 on 6 matching bases. CDR3 size: 14 residues. V lost 5 bases and J lost 7, with 18 bases in between. Germline-derived CDR1 and CDR2 are MNHEY and SMNVEV (reference sequence). The CDR3 coding sequence is TGTGCCAGCAGTACGGGGGTTATCGGTCTGGAGCAGTACTTC. Translation gives CASSTGVIGLEQYF.

This clone has just one count. The junction does not match germline at one end; this may be a read error. J is TRBJ2-7 and V is TRBV28, with D perhaps matching TRBD1 (6 bases). There are 17 residues in the CDR3. CDR1 and CDR2 (germline): MDHEN, SYDVKM. DNA for the CDR3: TGTGCCAGCAGTTTAAGTCGGTGGGGGCACACATCCTCCGAGCAGTACTTC. It translates to CASSLSRWGHTSSEQYF. The whole variable domain, filled in from reference TRBV28 and TRBJ2-7, reads DVKVTQSSRYLVKRTGEKVFLECVQDMDHENMFWYRQDPGLGLRLIYFSYDVKMKEKGDIPEGYSVSREKKERFSLILESASTNQTSMYLCASSLSRWGHTSSEQYFGPGTRLTVT.

To note about this clone: The junction differs from germline at one of its ends, possibly a read error. The rearrangement uses TRBV13 and TRBJ1-2, with unresolved D. The CDR3 spans 13 residues. Germline V gene lookup returns CDR1 PRHDT and CDR2 FYEKMQ (reference sequence). The CDR3: CASSLGGSYGYIF. CDR3 in DNA: TGTGCCAGCAGCTTAGGAGGGAGCTATGGCTACATCTTC.

The CDR3 reads CASGLVLGGQGTNEQFF. Written as DNA, the CDR3 is TGTGCTAGTGGTTTGGTACTAGGGGGACAGGGGACCAATGAGCAGTTCTTC. The gene calls are TRBV12-5 and TRBJ2-1, with TRBD1 matching 10 bases. The CDR3 contains 17 residues. V lost 0 bases, J lost 6 bases, and 8 bases stayed unmatched. CDR1 is LGHNT and CDR2 is FRNRAP in the germline V gene.

This clone has only one observation. This chain uses TRBV20-1 with TRBJ2-3, with D unclear. The length of the CDR3 is 11 residues. Germline V gene sequence: CDR1 DFQATT, CDR2 SNEGSKA (reference sequence). The ends were cut back, 5 bases at V and 1 base at J, with 4 bases in the middle. The CDR3 region has the DNA TGCAGTGCTGCCGGCACAGATACGCAGTATTTT. Translation: CSAAGTDTQYF.

The chain combines TRBV10-3 with TRBJ2-7; D not resolved. Deletions cut 6 bases from V and 9 bases from J, with 30 bases between. The germline V gene encodes CDR1 ENHRY and CDR2 SYGVKD. This CDR3 spans 17 amino acids. The DNA for the CDR3 is TGTGCCATCAGGAGACAAACCCCCGGTCCTAAACCATCTGGGCAGTACTTC. Translation gives CAIRRQTPGPKPSGQYF.

The rearrangement links TRBV27 to TRBJ1-4, with 7 positions matching TRBD1. Per the germline V gene, CDR1 is MNHEY and CDR2 is SMNVEV (reference sequence). The length of the CDR3 is 12 residues. The junction had 5 bases not matched to a gene; V was cut back by 8 bases and J by 8 bases. CDR3 DNA sequence: TGTGCCAGCCGGGACAGCCTCGAAAAACTGTTTTTT. This gives the protein CASRDSLEKLFF.

V and J are TRBV5-1 and TRBJ2-1; D is possibly TRBD1 or TRBD2 (6 bases each). CDR3 length: 15 amino acids. In germline, CDR1 is SGHRS, CDR2 YFSETQ. V was pared by 1 base and J by 2 bases, with 10 bases between. This CDR3 is CASSLLGGTYNEQFF. The CDR3 nucleotides read TGCGCCAGCAGCTTGTTAGGGGGGACCTACAATGAGCAGTTCTTC.